This T cell receptor beta chain was observed in a study of T-cell memory formation after mild COVID-19. Trimming cost V 1 base and J 4 bases, with 7 bases left between them. Germline CDR1 is LGHNA and CDR2 is YSLEER. This CDR3 comprises 13 residues. Of note for this clonotype: No antigen is known for it.

General study findings and limits: The second-wave clones peaking on day 37 were not confirmed as SARS-CoV-2-specific. CD4+ bias marked clones expanding day 15 to 37, unlike balanced contracting clones.

Barcoded TCR alpha and TCR beta cDNA libraries with UMIs came from 5'RACE using constant-segment primers. Each CDR3 protein gets one entry after TCRdb re-called the 5' RACE reads with MiXCR. The sample records approximately 88,000 distinct CDR3 sequences, approximately 25% being singletons. The sequenced sample was PBMCs or a T cell subset sorted from them (not recorded which). The sequence derives from a man younger than 35 who had mild COVID-19 (a few samples of this study predate the infection). Cell type and time point are not known. The chain combines TRBV4-3 with TRBJ2-5; D possibly corresponds to TRBD1 (5 bases). This chain's CDR3 is CASSQGQRETQYF. The CDR3 DNA is TGCGCCAGCAGCCAAGGACAGAGAGAGACCCAGTACTTC.